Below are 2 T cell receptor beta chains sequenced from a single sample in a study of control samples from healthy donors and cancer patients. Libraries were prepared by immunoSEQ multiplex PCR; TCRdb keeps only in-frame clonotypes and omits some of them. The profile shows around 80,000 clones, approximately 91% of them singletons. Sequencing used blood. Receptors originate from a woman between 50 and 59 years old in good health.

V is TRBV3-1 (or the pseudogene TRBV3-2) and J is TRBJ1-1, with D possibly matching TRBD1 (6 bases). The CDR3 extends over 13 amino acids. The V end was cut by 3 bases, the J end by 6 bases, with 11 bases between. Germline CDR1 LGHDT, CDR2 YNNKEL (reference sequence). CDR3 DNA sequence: TGTGCCAGCAGCCATTCCAGGGGCCCTGAAGCTTTCTTT. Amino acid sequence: CASSHSRGPEAFF.

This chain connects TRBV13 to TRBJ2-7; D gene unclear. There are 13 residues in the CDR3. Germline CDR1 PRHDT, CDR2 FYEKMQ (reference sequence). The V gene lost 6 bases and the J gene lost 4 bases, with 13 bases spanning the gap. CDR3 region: CASRQINEYEQYF. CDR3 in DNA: TGTGCCAGCAGACAAATAAACGAGTACGAGCAGTACTTC.